This TCR beta chain was captured by sequencing in a study of blood T cell repertoires in COVID-19. Study details: T cells, B-cell-depleted T cells, or PBMCs provided the cDNA or gDNA that served as material.

This clone occurred once. This CDR3 region has 16 residues. The germline CDR1 and CDR2 sequences are SGHAT and FQNNGV. V lost 6 bases to trimming and J lost 10 bases, with 25 bases between them. As originally analysed: For nucleated cells, counts were estimated from reference gene primer amplification. Using immunoSEQ multiplex PCR, the repertoire was profiled, and TCRdb retains in-frame clones only, with some absent. V, J and clone size are taken as reported in that table, and D and trimming were inferred from the DNA itself. The sample lists under 350,000 clones; under 90% were seen once. The specimen was peripheral blood. This TCR derives from a woman in her twenties or thirties with COVID-19, enrolled during active disease. The chain joins TRBV11-2 to TRBJ2-1; D is unresolved. The CDR3 loop reads CASSGHRGPTPFEQFF. The CDR3 DNA is TGTGCCAGCAGTGGCCACCGAGGTCCCACCCCATTCGAGCAGTTCTTC.